This T cell receptor (beta chain) was identified in a study of T-cell memory formation after mild COVID-19. The V and J ends lost 2 bases and 3 bases, in that order; junction bases with no gene match: 0. CDR1 and CDR2 (germline): KGHDR, SFDVKD. The CDR3 extends over 13 amino acids. Each CDR3 protein is one row after TCRdb ran MiXCR on the 5' RACE reads. The top ten hold roughly 7.8% of the sample, which has roughly 610,000 distinct CDR3 sequences, 15% to 20% seen once. Study-level results: Clones which contracted sat mainly in CM and EM if CD4+, and in EMRA if CD8+. Clones that shrank (day 15 to 85) were balanced CD4/CD8, whereas later expanders leaned CD4+.

This clonotype was seen only a few times. As yet, its antigen is unknown. The specimen was PBMCs or a T cell subset sorted from them (not recorded which). The source is an adult woman who had mild COVID-19 (a few samples of this study predate the infection). Cell type and time point are not known. The chain combines TRBV24-1 with TRBJ2-7; 7 positions match TRBD1. The DNA for the CDR3 is TGTGCCACCAGTGATTGGGACAGCTACGAGCAGTACTTC. Protein: CATSDWDSYEQYF.